This T cell receptor (beta chain) derives from a study of blood T cell repertoires in COVID-19. Study context: Italy, Spain and the United States were the sources of the convalescent and acute COVID-19 samples. The cDNA or gDNA used as material had been derived from T cells, B-cell-depleted T cells, or PBMCs.

Patients in Seattle were enrolled during active infection, then followed longitudinally. Authors' methods: Scientists estimated how many nucleated cells there were by amplifying reference gene primers. Sequencing used immunoSEQ multiplex PCR; TCRdb keeps in-frame clones, though not all of them. V and J calls and clone size are as listed in that table; D and trimming were resolved from the DNA. The table has some 200,000 clones, almost 85% seen once. V gave up 3 bases and J gave up 6 bases, with 17 bases separating them. Germline V CDR1 and CDR2: LNHDA, SQIVND (reference sequence). This CDR3 region has 15 residues.

V usage is TRBV19 and J usage is TRBJ1-2; D is uncertain. What was sequenced was peripheral blood. This receptor was taken from a woman between 65 and 79 years old with COVID-19, enrolled during active disease. This CDR3 reads CASSISTVSYHGYTF. The CDR3 DNA reads TGTGCCAGTAGTATTTCTACAGTATCCTATCATGGCTACACCTTC.